A single sample is the source of the 23 T cell receptor beta chains below, sequenced in a study of T cells in Graves' hyperthyroidism and ophthalmopathy. RNA transcripts yielded amplified TCR beta CDR3 regions. HTBI primers were employed in a first-round RT-PCR of the TCR CDR3. TCRdb re-called the multiplex PCR reads through MiXCR, storing one row per CDR3 protein. The data contain around 300,000 distinct CDR3 sequences, around a quarter of them singletons. The sample comprised blood. These receptors were taken from a man between 40 and 49 years old with Graves' hyperthyroidism that later progressed to Graves' ophthalmopathy.

In its sample, this clonotype was seen many times. The V and J genes are TRBV5-1 and TRBJ1-5; no firm D call. The CDR3 sequence is 15 residues long. V lost 3 bases and J 4 bases, leaving 14 bases between the germline ends. The V gene's germline CDR1 is SGHRS and CDR2 YFSETQ. The CDR3 nucleotides read TGCGCCAGCAGCTCAGACGGTAGCGGGAATCAGCCCCAGCATTTT. Its translation is CASSSDGSGNQPQHF.

This clonotype was picked up many times. This chain joins TRBV3-1 and TRBJ1-1; D is undetermined. CDR3 size: 15 residues. Between the trimmed V and J ends, which lost 2 bases and 1 base, there was a span of 11 bases. Germline V gives CDR1 LGHDT, CDR2 YNNKEL (reference sequence). CDR3: CASSQNADKNTEAFF. The CDR3 DNA follows: TGTGCCAGCAGCCAAAATGCAGACAAGAACACTGAAGCTTTCTTT. The full variable domain, in which reference TRBV3-1 and TRBJ1-1 provide the parts outside the CDR3, is DTAVSQTPKYLVTQMGNDKSIKCEQNLGHDTMYWYKQDSKKFLKIMFSYNNKELIINETVPNRFSPKSPDKAHLNLHINSLELGDSAVYFCASSQNADKNTEAFFGQGTRLTVV.

This clonotype was detected ten times or more. The chain uses TRBV10-3 and TRBJ1-1; no firm D call. Trimming left V 8 bases short and J 2 bases short, with 9 bases between. The CDR3 length is 12 residues. Germline V lookup: CDR1 ENHRY, CDR2 SYGVKD. Written as DNA, the CDR3 is TGTGCCATCCGGAGACAAAACACTGAAGCTTTCTTT. It encodes CAIRRQNTEAFF.

This clonotype turned up a few times. J is TRBJ1-2 and V is TRBV6-1; no clear D. The CDR3 sequence is 12 residues long. V was trimmed by 4 bases and J by 3 bases, leaving 6 bases between them. Germline V gene sequence: CDR1 MNHNS, CDR2 SASEGT. CDR3 loop: CASSVSDYGYTF. CDR3 nucleotides: TGTGCCAGCAGTGTGTCGGACTATGGCTACACCTTC.

Ten or more counts support this clonotype. This chain uses TRBV11-1 with TRBJ2-7; possible D gene TRBD2, 5 bases. The V and J ends lost 0 bases and 3 bases respectively, with 18 bases between them. This CDR3 comprises 17 residues. Germline lookup yields CDR1 SGHAT and CDR2 FQDESV (reference sequence). The CDR3 sequence: CASSLATRVDLNYEQYF. Written as DNA, the CDR3 is TGTGCCAGCAGCTTAGCGACCCGTGTGGACTTAAACTACGAGCAGTACTTC.

In this sample, this clonotype turned up many times. The J gene is TRBJ2-5, the V gene TRBV30; D is possibly TRBD1 (5 bases). The CDR3 contains 14 residues. Germline V CDR1 and CDR2: GTSNPN, SVGIG (reference sequence). The V end was cut by 3 bases, the J end by 0 bases, with 11 bases between. The CDR3 DNA is TGTGCCTGGAGCGCCGGACACGACCAAGAGACCCAGTACTTC. Amino acid sequence: CAWSAGHDQETQYF.

In its sample, this clonotype was seen many times. The V gene is TRBV28, the J gene TRBJ2-7; 7 bases match TRBD2. CDR1 is MDHEN and CDR2 is SYDVKM in the germline V gene. The CDR3 has 15 amino acids. V was pared by 7 bases and J by 1 base, with 10 bases of the junction left unmatched. The CDR3 spells CASNLGGEESYEQYF. The DNA of the CDR3 is TGTGCCAGCAACCTTGGGGGGGAGGAGTCCTACGAGCAGTACTTC.

This clonotype was seen repeatedly, ten times or more. This chain joins TRBV5-1 and TRBJ2-2; D is perhaps TRBD1 (6 bases). V lost 4 bases and J 2 bases, leaving 18 bases between the germline ends. The CDR3 sequence is 17 residues long. The germline CDR1 and CDR2 sequences are SGHRS and YFSETQ. CDR3 bases: TGCGCCAGCAGCCCCGGAAGGGGGAGCGGTAACACCGGGGAGCTGTTTTTT. Residues: CASSPGRGSGNTGELFF. The whole variable domain, remainder taken from reference TRBV5-1 and TRBJ2-2, is KAGVTQTPRYLIKTRGQQVTLSCSPISGHRSVSWYQQTPGQGLQFLFEYFSETQRNKGNFPGRFSGRQFSNSRSEMNVSTLELGDSALYLCASSPGRGSGNTGELFFGEGSRLTVL.

At least ten counts were recorded for this clonotype. The CDR3 DNA reads TGTGCCAGTAGTATGGGGTGGGACTACATATACACCGGGGAGCTGTTTTTT. The encoded protein is CASSMGWDYIYTGELFF. The chain combines TRBV19 with TRBJ2-2, with 7 bases lining up with TRBD2. The CDR3 spans 17 residues. The V gene's germline CDR1 is LNHDA and CDR2 SQIVND (reference sequence). J was trimmed by 3 bases and V by 3 bases; bases with no gene match: 10. Full variable domain (missing parts from reference TRBV19 and TRBJ2-2): DGGITQSPKYLFRKEGQNVTLSCEQNLNHDAMYWYRQDPGQGLRLIYYSQIVNDFQKGDIAEGYSVSREKKESFPLTVTSAQKNPTAFYLCASSMGWDYIYTGELFFGEGSRLTVL.

This clonotype was seen ten or more times. V is TRBV30 and J is TRBJ2-7, with no clear D. Germline V gives CDR1 GTSNPN, CDR2 SVGIG (reference sequence). Trimming removed 3 bases from V and 3 bases from J, with 12 bases in between. This CDR3 has 13 residues. CDR3 DNA sequence: TGTGCCTGGAGAATGGGTTTGATCTACGAGCAGTACTTC. Translation gives CAWRMGLIYEQYF. Full variable domain (outside the CDR3, taken from reference TRBV30 and TRBJ2-7): SQTIHQWPATLVQPVGSPLSLECTVEGTSNPNLYWYRQAAGRGLQLLFYSVGIGQISSEVPQNLSASRPQDRQFILSSKKLLLSDSGFYLCAWRMGLIYEQYFGPGTRLTVT.

This chain links TRBV7-8 with TRBJ2-7; 8 nucleotides line up with TRBD2. The germline V gene has CDR1 SGHVS and CDR2 FQNEAQ. The CDR3 has 15 amino acids. The V gene end was trimmed by 7 bases and the J gene end by 1 base; junction bases not matched to a gene: 9. The CDR3 is CASILDGRASYEQYF. DNA of the CDR3: TGTGCCAGCATCTTGGACGGGAGGGCTTCCTACGAGCAGTACTTC.

The chain couples TRBV6-2 or TRBV6-3 to TRBJ2-7; D might be TRBD1 or TRBD2, each matching 5 bases. The germline V and J ends were trimmed by 10 bases and 0 bases, with 13 bases remaining between them. The CDR3 consists of 13 residues. Germline values: CDR1 MNHEY, CDR2 SVGEGT. As DNA, the CDR3 is TGTGCCACGTCTGATGGGGGCTCCTACGAGCAGTACTTC. Amino acid sequence: CATSDGGSYEQYF.

The V gene is TRBV6-5, the J gene TRBJ2-5; 8 bases are shared with TRBD1. The length of the CDR3 is 14 residues. The germline gives CDR1 MNHEY, CDR2 SVGAGI. J lost 1 base, V lost 5 bases, and 3 bases had no gene match. The chain's CDR3 is CASSNTGGQETQYF. CDR3 nucleotides: TGTGCCAGCAGTAACACAGGGGGCCAAGAGACCCAGTACTTC.

The V and J genes are TRBV4-1 and TRBJ1-1; no clear D gene. Trimming stripped 4 bases from V and 5 bases from J, with 11 bases between. There are 13 residues in the CDR3. The germline V gene has CDR1 MGHRA and CDR2 YSYEKL. The DNA of the CDR3 is TGCGCCAGCAGCCGGAACTTAAGGACTGAAGCTTTCTTT. Translated: CASSRNLRTEAFF.

This clonotype was observed at least ten times. As DNA, the CDR3 is TGCAGCGTTGGGGGACAGGGGATCGACACCGGGGAGCTGTTTTTT. Its protein is CSVGGQGIDTGELFF. The J gene is TRBJ2-2, the V gene TRBV29-1; 10 positions match TRBD1. The V and J ends lost 4 bases and 3 bases, in that order; junction bases with no gene match: 5. Germline loops: CDR1 SQVTM, CDR2 ANQGSEA. The CDR3 has 15 amino acids.

This rearrangement joins TRBV12-3 or TRBV12-4 to TRBJ2-5; no clear D gene. V shed 3 bases and J shed 5 bases, with 16 bases lying between them. The CDR3 extends over 15 amino acids. The CDR3 sequence is CASSFNVGSRETQYF. DNA for the CDR3: TGTGCCAGCAGTTTTAACGTGGGTTCTAGGGAGACCCAGTACTTC.

This clonotype was seen a few times. This CDR3 is CASSPARGLADLAGELFF. In nucleotides, the CDR3 is TGTGCCAGCTCACCTGCGCGAGGACTAGCAGATCTTGCCGGGGAGCTGTTTTTT. The rearrangement uses TRBV18 and TRBJ2-2, with 8 bases lining up with TRBD2. The V segment lost 3 bases and the J segment 6 bases; nucleotides outside the gene matches: 15. The CDR3 runs 18 residues. Germline assignment: CDR1 KGHSH and CDR2 LQKENI.

This clonotype was seen repeatedly, ten times or more. This chain connects TRBV6-5 to TRBJ2-7; D unclear. Deletions cut 3 bases from V and 0 bases from J, with 6 bases between. The CDR3 sequence is 13 residues long. Per germline, CDR1 MNHEY and CDR2 SVGAGI. CDR3 amino acids: CASSYGVSYEQYF. CDR3 sequence (DNA): TGTGCCAGCAGTTATGGGGTCTCCTACGAGCAGTACTTC.

In this sample, this clonotype turned up many times. The chain is built from TRBV28 and TRBJ2-7; possible D gene TRBD2, 5 bases. This CDR3 is built from 11 residues. Trimming removed 3 bases at V and 12 bases at J, with 12 bases between. The germline gives CDR1 MDHEN, CDR2 SYDVKM. The CDR3 DNA is TGTGCCAGCAGTTTTAGCGCTGGGCTGTACTTC. Translated, it gives CASSFSAGLYF.

This clonotype appeared many times. The chain employs TRBV5-1 and TRBJ1-5; D gene uncertain. Germline values: CDR1 SGHRS, CDR2 YFSETQ. This CDR3 is built from 14 residues. Trimming stripped 4 bases from V and 2 bases from J, with 10 bases between. Written as DNA, the CDR3 is TGCGCCAGCAGCACCGTCCCCGGCAATCAGCCCCAGCATTTT. This sequence encodes CASSTVPGNQPQHF.

V gene TRBV7-2 combines with J gene TRBJ2-7; D may be TRBD1 or TRBD2 (5 bases each). Trimming took 1 base from V and 2 from J, leaving 9 bases between them. CDR3 size: 14 residues. Per germline, CDR1 SGHTA and CDR2 FQGNSA. The chain's CDR3 is CASSLVQGPYEQYF. CDR3 bases: TGTGCCAGCAGCTTAGTCCAGGGACCCTACGAGCAGTACTTC.

This clonotype occurred many times. The J gene is TRBJ1-2, the V gene TRBV28, with TRBD1 identical over 7 bases. V lost 3 bases and J lost 8; bases outside the gene matches: 9. The germline V gene has CDR1 MDHEN and CDR2 SYDVKM. This CDR3 comprises 14 residues. The CDR3 nucleotides are TGTGCCAGCAGTTTCACGGACAGGTCTGGGGGCTACACCTTC. Translated: CASSFTDRSGGYTF.

This clonotype was detected many times. The chain joins TRBV30 to TRBJ1-5, with 8 bases lining up with TRBD1. Germline CDR1 GTSNPN, CDR2 SVGIG (reference sequence). The CDR3 loop spans 14 amino acids. The V gene end was trimmed by 4 bases and the J gene end by 5 bases; junction bases not matched to a gene: 7. The CDR3 nucleotides are TGTGCCTGGAACGCGGACAGGGTTGATCAGCCCCAGCATTTT. Translation gives CAWNADRVDQPQHF.